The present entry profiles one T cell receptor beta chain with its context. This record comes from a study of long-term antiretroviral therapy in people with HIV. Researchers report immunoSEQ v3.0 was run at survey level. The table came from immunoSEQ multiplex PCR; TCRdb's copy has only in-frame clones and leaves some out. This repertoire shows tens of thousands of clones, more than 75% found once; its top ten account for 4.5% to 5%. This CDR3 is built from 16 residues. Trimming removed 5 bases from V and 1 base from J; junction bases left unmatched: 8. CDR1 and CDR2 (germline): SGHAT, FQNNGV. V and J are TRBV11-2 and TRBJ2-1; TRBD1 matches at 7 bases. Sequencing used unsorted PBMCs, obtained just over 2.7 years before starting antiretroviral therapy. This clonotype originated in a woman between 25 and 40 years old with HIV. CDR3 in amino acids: CASSTGTANSYNEQFF. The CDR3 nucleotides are TGTGCCAGCAGCACTGGGACAGCAAATTCCTACAATGAGCAGTTCTTC.